One and the same sample provided the 26 T cell receptor beta chains below, sequenced in a study of cytomegalovirus exposure and HLA in healthy donors (dated by TCRdb to the late 2010s). To prepare the library, the immunoSEQ multiplex PCR assay was applied. For the multiplex PCR, a mixture combining 60 forward primers for TCR Vbeta segments and 13 reverse primers for TCR Jbeta segments was used. Sourced from immuneACCESS, this table was stored by TCRdb with only in-frame sequences that have V and J called. A share of the clones is absent; for the studies checked, an unresolved V gene accounts for under half, and the remainder has no known explanation. The sample table holds some 120,000 clones, of which around 82% were seen once. Over 9% of the sample lies in the top ten. Sequences were obtained from PBMCs. The receptor source for this set is a male donor in good health and CMV-seropositive.

The CDR3 spells CASSDPGLAGPGELFF. The DNA of the CDR3 is TGCGCCAGCAGCGACCCGGGACTAGCGGGACCCGGGGAGCTGTTTTTT. J is TRBJ2-2 and V is TRBV5-1; TRBD2 aligns across 13 bases. The CDR3 loop spans 16 amino acids. V lost 4 bases and J lost 6; bases outside the gene matches: 6. Germline CDR1 is SGHRS and CDR2 is YFSETQ.

The chain recombines TRBV12-5 with TRBJ2-5; TRBD1 matches 8 bases. Trimming took 2 bases from V and 5 from J; bases not matched to a gene: 7. The CDR3 totals 15 residues. Germline V gene lookup returns CDR1 LGHNT and CDR2 FRNRAP. DNA for the CDR3: TGTGCTAGTGGTTTGTCCGGGACAGGCGCCGAGACCCAGTACTTC. Translated, it gives CASGLSGTGAETQYF.

The rearrangement links TRBV5-1 to TRBJ2-3; 10 bases match TRBD1. The CDR3 length is 16 residues. V shed 4 bases and J 4 bases; nucleotides not matched to a gene: 9. The germline V gene has CDR1 SGHRS and CDR2 YFSETQ. CDR3 residues: CASSVTGTGVADTQYF. CDR3 bases: TGCGCCAGCAGCGTCACCGGGACAGGGGTGGCAGATACGCAGTATTTT.

J is TRBJ1-5 and V is TRBV15, with 7 bases lining up with TRBD1. CDR1 is LNHNV and CDR2 is YYDKDF in the germline V gene (reference sequence). The trim removed 0 bases at V and 2 bases at J, leaving 7 bases unmatched. CDR3 length: 17 residues. The CDR3 region has the DNA TGTGCCACCAGCAGAGATTTGACAGGGAGCGGCAATCAGCCCCAGCATTTT. Translating gives CATSRDLTGSGNQPQHF.

V is TRBV15 and J is TRBJ2-7, with 9 bases identical to TRBD1. CDR1 and CDR2 from the germline V gene are LNHNV and YYDKDF (reference sequence). This CDR3 spans 15 amino acids. V dropped 4 bases and J dropped 2; count of bases not matched to a gene: 6. CDR3 in DNA: TGTGCCACCAGCACCCGGGACAGGGCCGCCTACGAGCAGTACTTC. Translation: CATSTRDRAAYEQYF.

This clone was observed a handful of times. The chain is built from TRBV2 and TRBJ1-6; a weak D match, TRBD1 (5 bases). Germline V gives CDR1 SNHLY, CDR2 FYNNEI. The CDR3 totals 13 residues. V gave up 4 bases and J gave up 11 bases, with 12 bases separating them. In nucleotides, the CDR3 is TGTGCCAGCAGTGGTGGGGGGTCGGCACCCCTCCACTTT. Protein: CASSGGGSAPLHF.

As DNA, the CDR3 is TGTGCCAGCTCACCTAGCGATACGCAGTATTTT. Translated: CASSPSDTQYF. The chain joins TRBV6-6 to TRBJ2-3; D may be TRBD2 (5 bases). Trimming pared 8 bases from V and 6 bases from J, leaving 9 bases between. The CDR3 runs 11 residues. The germline gives CDR1 MNHNY, CDR2 SVGAGI (reference sequence).

The CDR3 DNA reads as TGTGCCTGGAGTGTGTTAGAACAGGCTCTTTCCTCCTACGAGCAGTACTTC. The encoded protein is CAWSVLEQALSSYEQYF. The chain combines TRBV30 with TRBJ2-5; the D gene is possibly TRBD1 (5 bases). The tail of the sequence fits TRBJ2-7 better, so the J call may be wrong. CDR3 length: 17 amino acids. Germline V gives CDR1 GTSNPN, CDR2 SVGIG (reference sequence).

V is TRBV10-3 and J is TRBJ1-1, with D unclear. The CDR3 consists of 13 residues. Trimming pared 4 bases from V and 1 base from J, leaving 7 bases between. Germline V gives CDR1 ENHRY, CDR2 SYGVKD. The CDR3 nucleotides are TGTGCCATCAGTGGCGGCCCGAACACTGAAGCTTTCTTT. This codes for CAISGGPNTEAFF.

This sequence joins TRBV21-1 and TRBJ2-1; the D segment call TRBD2 is taken from the table without a DNA check. TRBV21-1 is annotated as a pseudogene. The CDR3 covers 18 residues. Here the CDR3 DNA reads TGTGCCCAACCAACCCTAGGGAGACTAGCGGGACACGCGGGGGAGCAGTTCTTC. Translated: CAQPTLGRLAGHAGEQFF.

This clone was recorded at least ten times. V is TRBV5-6 and J is TRBJ2-7, with D possibly TRBD1 on 5 matching bases. The CDR3 spans 16 residues. Trimming stripped 3 bases from V and 0 bases from J, with 16 bases between. From germline, CDR1 is SGHDT and CDR2 YYEEEE. For the CDR3, the DNA is TGTGCCAGCAGCTCATGGTCGACAGAGAACTCCTACGAGCAGTACTTC. Translated: CASSSWSTENSYEQYF. Variable domain in full (rest from reference TRBV5-6 and TRBJ2-7): DAGVTQSPTHLIKTRGQQVTLRCSPKSGHDTVSWYQQALGQGPQFIFQYYEEEERQRGNFPDRFSGHQFPNYSSELNVNALLLGDSALYLCASSSWSTENSYEQYFGPGTRLTVT.

The V gene is TRBV27, the J gene TRBJ2-7; 10 nucleotides agree with TRBD2. CDR1 is MNHEY and CDR2 is SMNVEV in the germline V gene (reference sequence). This CDR3 region has 16 residues. V gave up 5 bases and J gave up 5 bases; unmatched junction bases: 12. The CDR3 DNA reads as TGTGCCAGCAGTCCCCCCCCTAGCGGGAGTATCAACGAGCAGTACTTC. It encodes CASSPPPSGSINEQYF.

The V call is TRBV7-9, the J call TRBJ2-2; 10 nucleotides align to TRBD2. Germline CDR1 reads SEHNR; CDR2 reads FQNEAQ (reference sequence). The CDR3 length is 17 residues. Trimming took 4 bases from V and 13 from J; bases not matched to a gene: 18. The CDR3 DNA follows: TGTGCCAGCAGCTCACCAGGGGACTTAGCGGGAGGCCAGGTGCTGTTTTTT. It translates to CASSSPGDLAGGQVLFF.

The V call is TRBV15, the J call TRBJ2-1, with 14 positions matching TRBD2. The CDR3 is made up of 16 amino acids. V trimming: 3 bases; J trimming: 10 bases; junction bases outside the gene matches: 8. Germline loops: CDR1 LNHNV, CDR2 YYDKDF (reference sequence). In nucleotides, the CDR3 is TGTGCCACCAGCAGCCCCCAGGGACTAGCGGGAGAAGAGCAGTTCTTC. Protein sequence: CATSSPQGLAGEEQFF.

V is TRBV18 and J is TRBJ2-6; 7 bases agree with TRBD1. V lost 1 base to trimming and J lost 0 bases; unmatched junction nucleotides: 0. The CDR3 contains 16 residues. Germline V gives CDR1 KGHSH, CDR2 LQKENI. The CDR3, as DNA: TGTGCCAGCTCACCACAGGGGGCCTCTGGGGCCAACGTCCTGACTTTC. Translation gives CASSPQGASGANVLTF.

The V gene is TRBV5-4, the J gene TRBJ1-3; TRBD1 aligns across 7 bases. The V and J ends lost 7 bases and 4 bases, in that order; junction bases with no gene match: 5. CDR1 and CDR2 (germline): SGHNT, YYREEE (reference sequence). CDR3 length equals 13 residues. The CDR3 here is CASSGGVGNTIYF. The CDR3 nucleotides read TGTGCCAGCTCAGGGGGAGTGGGAAACACCATATATTTT.

The genes are TRBV30 and TRBJ1-5; the match to TRBD1 covers 9 bases. After removal of 0 bases from V and 6 bases from J, the junction contained 6 bases not matched to a gene. The CDR3 is 15 residues long. The germline V gene has CDR1 GTSNPN and CDR2 SVGIG (reference sequence). The CDR3 DNA sequence: TGTGCCTGGAGTGTGAGGGGACAGGGAATTCAGCCCCAGCATTTT. Translation: CAWSVRGQGIQPQHF.

V gene TRBV5-6 combines with J gene TRBJ1-1, with D unresolved. The CDR3 is 14 amino acids. Germline V gene data show CDR1 as SGHDT and CDR2 as YYEEEE. The V end was cut by 4 bases, the J end by 0 bases, with 10 bases between. The CDR3 is CASSPIVVNTEAFF. The CDR3 coding sequence is TGTGCCAGCAGCCCCATAGTGGTGAACACTGAAGCTTTCTTT.

This chain uses TRBV7-2 with TRBJ2-7; D is ambiguous. The germline V and J ends were trimmed by 0 bases and 3 bases, with 3 bases remaining between them. Germline V CDR1 and CDR2: SGHTA, FQGNSA. The length of the CDR3 is 12 residues. CDR3 sequence (DNA): TGTGCCAGCAGCTTAGCCAACTACGAGCAGTACTTC. As protein: CASSLANYEQYF.

The chain combines TRBV19 with TRBJ1-6, with D possibly being TRBD1 (5 bases). The V and J ends lost 0 bases and 10 bases respectively, with 16 bases between them. CDR1 is LNHDA, CDR2 SQIVND, per germline (reference sequence). The CDR3 sequence is 16 residues long. CDR3 DNA sequence: TGTGCCAGTAGTATAGATCTCACAGGTTCATCCTCACCCCTCCACTTT. It translates to CASSIDLTGSSSPLHF.

The V and J genes are TRBV25-1 and TRBJ1-1, with a weak D call TRBD1 (5 bases). Between the trimmed V and J ends, which lost 4 bases and 5 bases, there was a span of 17 bases. Germline V gene data show CDR1 as MGHDK and CDR2 as SYGVNS. CDR3 length: 15 residues. CDR3 bases: TGTGCCAGCAGTGTAAGGGCCGGGGGATGGACTGAAGCTTTCTTT. This translates into CASSVRAGGWTEAFF.

The rearrangement joins TRBV30 to TRBJ2-5; D may be TRBD2 (6 bases). V was shortened by 5 bases and J by 1 base, with 11 bases between the two germline ends. From germline, CDR1 is GTSNPN and CDR2 SVGIG (reference sequence). This CDR3 region has 13 residues. CDR3 coding DNA: TGTGCCTGGGGGGGGACGTCCCAAGAGACCCAGTACTTC. The encoded protein is CAWGGTSQETQYF.

Only one count was recorded for this clone. The rearrangement uses TRBV25-1 and TRBJ2-7, with TRBD1 identical over 8 bases. Unmatched junction bases numbered 15, after V lost 9 bases and J lost 2 bases. This CDR3 has 16 amino acids. Germline CDR1 is MGHDK and CDR2 is SYGVNS. Here the CDR3 reads CASSRTGNPRTYEQYF. DNA of the CDR3: TGTGCCAGTTCCAGGACAGGGAATCCCAGGACCTACGAGCAGTACTTC.

The V call is TRBV15, the J call TRBJ2-5; perhaps TRBD1 as D (7 bases). This CDR3 spans 15 amino acids. With 1 base removed from V and 1 base from J, the gap between germline ends came to 10 bases. The V gene's germline CDR1 is LNHNV and CDR2 YYDKDF (reference sequence). CDR3: CATSRGGTVQETQYF. CDR3 sequence (DNA): TGTGCCACCAGCAGAGGCGGGACAGTCCAAGAGACCCAGTACTTC.

The chain couples TRBV5-1 to TRBJ1-4; D is ambiguous. The germline V gene encodes CDR1 SGHRS and CDR2 YFSETQ. Trimming took off 4 bases at V and 0 bases at J, with 10 bases between the two ends. The length of the CDR3 is 15 residues. In nucleotides, the CDR3 is TGCGCCAGCAGCCCTCACAGCTCAACTAATGAAAAACTGTTTTTT. It is translated as CASSPHSSTNEKLFF.

The V and J genes are TRBV9 and TRBJ1-2, with D unclear. The germline gives CDR1 SGDLS, CDR2 YYNGEE. The CDR3 runs to 13 residues. The V gene lost 4 bases and the J gene lost 5 bases, with 12 bases spanning the gap. The CDR3 spells CASSLDGLYGYTF. The DNA for the CDR3 is TGTGCCAGCAGCCTAGACGGTTTATATGGCTACACCTTC.